A single sample is the source of the 18 T cell receptor beta chains below, sequenced in a study of cytomegalovirus exposure and HLA in healthy donors. PCR amplification relied on 60 Vbeta primers (plus 13 Jbeta primers). Here immunoSEQ multiplex PCR was the method, and the copy in TCRdb shows in-frame clones only, minus some. The sample holds under 55,000 clones, 65% to 85% seen once. Sequences were obtained from PBMCs. Every receptor here comes from a man aged 18-30 years in good health and CMV-seronegative.

The chain couples TRBV7-8 to TRBJ1-2; TRBD1 agrees at 9 bases. This CDR3 contains 15 residues. Per the germline V gene, CDR1 is SGHVS and CDR2 is FQNEAQ. The ends lost 1 base at V and 8 bases at J; junction bases unmatched: 8. The CDR3 here is CASSLVGDRDRGYTF. The CDR3 DNA sequence: TGTGCCAGCAGCTTAGTTGGGGACAGGGATCGGGGCTACACCTTC.

This clone showed up just a few times. The V call is TRBV14, the J call TRBJ2-7, with D possibly being TRBD1 (6 bases). CDR1 and CDR2 (germline): SGHDN, FVKESK. V lost 4 bases, J lost 4 bases, and 14 bases lay in between. The CDR3 covers 14 residues. The CDR3 nucleotides read TGTGCCAGCAGCCGCACCGGACAGATATACGAGCAGTACTTC. This codes for CASSRTGQIYEQYF. Supplemented by reference TRBV14 and TRBJ2-7, the full variable domain reads EAGVTQFPSHSVIEKGQTVTLRCDPISGHDNLYWYRRVMGKEIKFLLHFVKESKQDESGMPNNRFLAERTGGTYSTLKVQPAELEDSGVYFCASSRTGQIYEQYFGPGTRLTVT.

The gene calls are TRBV19 and TRBJ2-2; D is undetermined. Germline V gives CDR1 LNHDA, CDR2 SQIVND (reference sequence). V was pared by 1 base and J by 4 bases, with 4 bases between. The CDR3 loop spans 13 amino acids. The CDR3 sequence is CASSIVLTGELFF. CDR3 sequence (DNA): TGTGCCAGTAGTATAGTACTCACCGGGGAGCTGTTTTTT.

This clone was recorded a few times. This chain uses TRBV10-3 with TRBJ2-7, with 7 positions matching TRBD2. The CDR3 loop spans 11 amino acids. Germline CDR1 reads ENHRY; CDR2 reads SYGVKD. J lost 3 bases, V lost 11 bases, and 4 bases had no gene match. The CDR3 DNA is TGTGCCGTTGCTAGCGGCTACGAGCAGTACTTC. Translated: CAVASGYEQYF.

V gene TRBV28 combines with J gene TRBJ1-5, with D uncertain. The CDR3 runs to 12 residues. Trimming removed 8 bases at V and 1 base at J, with 6 bases between. CDR1 is MDHEN and CDR2 is SYDVKM in the germline V gene. CDR3 DNA sequence: TGTGCCAGCGCCCGGAGCAATCAGCCCCAGCATTTT. This translates into CASARSNQPQHF.

In this sample, this clone turned up a few times. The rearrangement uses TRBV5-4 and TRBJ1-2; a possible D gene is TRBD1 (5 bases). This CDR3 is built from 13 residues. Germline lookup yields CDR1 SGHNT and CDR2 YYREEE (reference sequence). V was cut by 1 base and J by 4 bases, with 8 bases left in between. The chain's CDR3 is CASSLSRAYGYTF. DNA for the CDR3: TGTGCCAGCAGCTTGTCCAGGGCCTATGGCTACACCTTC. Using reference TRBV5-4 and TRBJ1-2 for the parts outside the CDR3, the full variable domain is ETGVTQSPTHLIKTRGQQVTLRCSSQSGHNTVSWYQQALGQGPQFIFQYYREEENGRGNFPPRFSGLQFPNYSSELNVNALELDDSALYLCASSLSRAYGYTFGSGTRLTVV.

This chain links TRBV5-4 with TRBJ2-1; unclear D gene. This CDR3 spans 12 amino acids. V lost 1 base to trimming and J lost 7 bases, with 6 bases between them. Germline V lookup: CDR1 SGHNT, CDR2 YYREEE (reference sequence). In DNA form, the CDR3 reads TGTGCCAGCAGCTTGAACCAGAATGAGCAGTTCTTC. Its translation: CASSLNQNEQFF. The whole variable domain, remainder taken from reference TRBV5-4 and TRBJ2-1, is ETGVTQSPTHLIKTRGQQVTLRCSSQSGHNTVSWYQQALGQGPQFIFQYYREEENGRGNFPPRFSGLQFPNYSSELNVNALELDDSALYLCASSLNQNEQFFGPGTRLTVL.

This clone was seen only a few times. Without the conserved terminal phenylalanine or tryptophan, this CDR3 likely stems from a read error. The limits of the CDR3 on the DNA are not certain, so only TCRdb's listed CDR3 is given. This chain joins TRBV25-1 and TRBJ2-7; the table's D call, TRBD2, was not checked against the DNA. 12 amino acids form the CDR3, both terminal residues included. CDR1 MGHDK and CDR2 SYGVNS come from the germline V gene. CDR3 sequence reads: CASSGGGGSPQI.

This clone was counted only a few times. The chain employs TRBV6-1 and TRBJ2-7; D is ambiguous. CDR1 and CDR2 (germline): MNHNS, SASEGT. The V end lost 6 bases, the J end lost 4 bases, and 10 bases lay between the germline ends. The length of the CDR3 is 12 residues. The CDR3 DNA sequence: TGTGCCAGCAGACCCTCCGGGTACGAGCAGTACTTC. Its protein product is CASRPSGYEQYF.

This clone has a handful of counts. This sequence joins TRBV14 and TRBJ2-7; TRBD1 is a possible D gene (6 bases). V lost 5 bases to trimming and J lost 6 bases, with 14 bases between them. The CDR3 is 13 amino acids. Germline CDR1 reads SGHDN; CDR2 reads FVKESK. The CDR3 region is CASSLMTGREQYF. CDR3 DNA: TGTGCCAGCAGCTTAATGACAGGACGCGAGCAGTACTTC.

J is TRBJ1-1 and V is TRBV7-9, with D maybe TRBD1 (5 bases). With 1 base removed from V and 1 base from J, the gap between germline ends came to 10 bases. The length of the CDR3 is 15 residues. Germline V CDR1 and CDR2: SEHNR, FQNEAQ (reference sequence). CDR3 coding DNA: TGTGCCAGCAGCTTAGATGGGGCAAGGAACACTGAAGCTTTCTTT. This codes for CASSLDGARNTEAFF.

The chain links TRBV29-1 to TRBJ2-7, with a tentative D call TRBD1 (5 bases). The CDR3 runs to 11 residues. CDR1 is SQVTM, CDR2 ANQGSEA, per germline. The ends were cut back, 4 bases at V and 3 bases at J, with 7 bases in the middle. CDR3 DNA: TGCAGCGTTGGCAGGGACTACGAGCAGTACTTC. Residues: CSVGRDYEQYF.

The chain joins TRBV6-5 to TRBJ2-2; a possible D gene is TRBD2 (6 bases). Looked up from germline, CDR1 is MNHEY and CDR2 is SVGAGI. V was cut by 4 bases and J by 2 bases, with 8 bases left in between. This CDR3 region has 14 residues. CDR3 in amino acids: CASSWDSNTGELFF. CDR3 DNA: TGTGCCAGCAGTTGGGACTCTAACACCGGGGAGCTGTTTTTT.

Comment on this clone: Other DNA sequences in the same sample also yield this CDR3. The chain has TRBV7-2 and TRBJ2-7, with D uncertain. The CDR3 has 11 amino acids. Germline V CDR1 and CDR2: SGHTA, FQGNSA. V lost 5 bases and J 4 bases, leaving 6 bases between the germline ends. The CDR3 region has the DNA TGTGCCAGCAGCCTATCTTACGAGCAGTACTTC. The encoded protein is CASSLSYEQYF. The full variable domain, rest sourced from reference TRBV7-2 and TRBJ2-7, is GAGVSQSPSNKVTEKGKDVELRCDPISGHTALYWYRQSLGQGLEFLIYFQGNSAPDKSGLPSDRFSAERTGGSVSTLTIQRTQQEDSAVYLCASSLSYEQYFGPGTRLTVT.

The chain combines TRBV2 with TRBJ1-3; 7 bases are a match to TRBD1. Unmatched junction bases numbered 18, after V lost 4 bases and J lost 3 bases. Germline V gene sequence: CDR1 SNHLY, CDR2 FYNNEI. The CDR3 has 19 residues. This CDR3 is CASSVRPPLAGTDGNTIYF. The CDR3 DNA reads TGTGCCAGCAGTGTAAGACCCCCACTCGCCGGGACAGATGGAAACACCATATATTTT.

The chain couples TRBV2 to TRBJ2-6; D possibly corresponds to TRBD1 (6 bases). This CDR3 spans 17 amino acids. V gave up 10 bases and J gave up 3 bases, with 22 bases separating them. Germline-derived CDR1 and CDR2 are SNHLY and FYNNEI. Written as DNA, the CDR3 is TGTGCCACAAGAAGGTTCAACAGGGCGGATGGGGCCAACGTCCTGACTTTC. This codes for CATRRFNRADGANVLTF.

The J gene is TRBJ1-2, the V gene TRBV7-2, with 7 bases fitting TRBD1. V shed 1 base and J 8 bases; nucleotides not matched to a gene: 10. The CDR3 has 15 residues. Looked up from germline, CDR1 is SGHTA and CDR2 is FQGNSA. CDR3: CASSLGGQPLGGYTF. CDR3 DNA: TGTGCCAGCAGCTTAGGGGGACAGCCACTCGGGGGCTACACCTTC.

The chain links TRBV10-2 to TRBJ2-1; tentatively, D is TRBD2 (6 bases). The CDR3 is made up of 10 amino acids. The V gene lost 6 bases and the J gene lost 12 bases, with 9 bases spanning the gap. Germline V gives CDR1 WSHSY, CDR2 SAAADI. This CDR3 is CASRPGGQFF. The CDR3 bases are TGCGCCAGCAGGCCCGGGGGGCAGTTCTTC.